The clone carrying this T cell receptor beta chain occurred a few times. The CDR3 contains 18 residues. The V gene end was trimmed by 2 bases and the J gene end by 0 bases; junction bases not matched to a gene: 1. Germline CDR1 reads SGHNT; CDR2 reads YYREEE (reference sequence). This sample was included in a study of T-cell memory formation after mild COVID-19. Across the study: TCR clusters were mostly confined to one donor each.

TCR alpha and TCR beta cDNA libraries carrying sample barcodes and UMIs were produced by 5'RACE using constant-segment primers. TCRdb re-called the 5' RACE reads with MiXCR, one entry per CDR3 protein. The table includes approximately 300,000 distinct CDR3 sequences, 7% to 10% detected once. The sample was PBMCs or a T cell subset sorted from them (not recorded which). V is TRBV5-4 and J is TRBJ2-2; 16 nucleotides align to TRBD2. The sequence came from a man aged 18-30 years who had mild COVID-19 (a few samples of this study predate the infection). Cell type and time point are not known. CDR3 in amino acids: CASSFGTSGGANTGELFF. The CDR3 bases are TGTGCCAGCAGCTTTGGGACTAGCGGGGGGGCGAACACCGGGGAGCTGTTTTTT.